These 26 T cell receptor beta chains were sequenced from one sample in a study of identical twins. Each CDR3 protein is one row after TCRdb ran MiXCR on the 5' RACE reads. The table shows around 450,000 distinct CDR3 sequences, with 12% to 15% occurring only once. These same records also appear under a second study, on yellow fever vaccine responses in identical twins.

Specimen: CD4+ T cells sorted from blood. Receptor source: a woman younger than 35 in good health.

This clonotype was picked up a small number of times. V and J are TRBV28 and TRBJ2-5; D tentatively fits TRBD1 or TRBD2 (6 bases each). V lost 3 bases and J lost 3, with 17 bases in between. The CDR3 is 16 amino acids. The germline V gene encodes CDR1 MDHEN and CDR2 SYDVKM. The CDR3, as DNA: TGTGCCAGCAGTTTCCCCTTCCCCGGGGGCAAAGAGACCCAGTACTTC. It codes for CASSFPFPGGKETQYF. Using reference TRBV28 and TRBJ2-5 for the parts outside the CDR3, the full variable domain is DVKVTQSSRYLVKRTGEKVFLECVQDMDHENMFWYRQDPGLGLRLIYFSYDVKMKEKGDIPEGYSVSREKKERFSLILESASTNQTSMYLCASSFPFPGGKETQYFGPGTRLLVL.

CDR3 nucleotides: TGTGCCAGTAGTATAGAACCAGGGGCGAACACCGGGGAGCTGTTTTTT. Its protein product is CASSIEPGANTGELFF. The chain links TRBV19 to TRBJ2-2, with D possibly TRBD1 on 6 matching bases. Looked up from germline, CDR1 is LNHDA and CDR2 is SQIVND (reference sequence). This CDR3 has 16 residues. Between the trimmed V and J ends, which lost 0 bases and 0 bases, there was a span of 8 bases. Supplemented by reference TRBV19 and TRBJ2-2, the full variable domain reads DGGITQSPKYLFRKEGQNVTLSCEQNLNHDAMYWYRQDPGQGLRLIYYSQIVNDFQKGDIAEGYSVSREKKESFPLTVTSAQKNPTAFYLCASSIEPGANTGELFFGEGSRLTVL.

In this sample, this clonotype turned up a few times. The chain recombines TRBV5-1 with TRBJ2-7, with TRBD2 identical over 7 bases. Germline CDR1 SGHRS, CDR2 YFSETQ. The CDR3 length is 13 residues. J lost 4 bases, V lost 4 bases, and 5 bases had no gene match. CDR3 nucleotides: TGCGCCAGCAGCAAAGCGGGGCGATACGAGCAGTACTTC. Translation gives CASSKAGRYEQYF.

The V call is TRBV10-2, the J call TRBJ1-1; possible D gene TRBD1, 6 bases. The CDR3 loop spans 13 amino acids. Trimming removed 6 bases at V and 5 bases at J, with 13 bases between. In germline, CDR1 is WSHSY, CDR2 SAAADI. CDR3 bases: TGCGCCAGCAGGGGGGACATATTGACTGAAGCTTTCTTT. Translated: CASRGDILTEAFF.

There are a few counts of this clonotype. The CDR3 is CASSPQLEQFF. CDR3 in DNA: TGTGCCAGCAGCCCCCAGCTTGAGCAGTTCTTC. The genes are TRBV7-2 and TRBJ2-1; D unresolved. Per germline, CDR1 SGHTA and CDR2 FQGNSA. V lost 5 bases, J lost 9 bases, and 8 bases lay in between. CDR3 length: 11 residues.

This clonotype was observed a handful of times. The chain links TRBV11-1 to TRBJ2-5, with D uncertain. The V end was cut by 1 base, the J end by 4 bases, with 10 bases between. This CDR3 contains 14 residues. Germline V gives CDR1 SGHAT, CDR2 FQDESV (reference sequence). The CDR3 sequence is CASSLGASRETQYF. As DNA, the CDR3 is TGTGCCAGCAGCTTAGGAGCCAGTCGAGAGACCCAGTACTTC. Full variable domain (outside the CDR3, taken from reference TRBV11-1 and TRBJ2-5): EAEVAQSPRYKITEKSQAVAFWCDPISGHATLYWYRQILGQGPELLVQFQDESVVDDSQLPKDRFSAERLKGVDSTLKIQPAELGDSAMYLCASSLGASRETQYFGPGTRLLVL.

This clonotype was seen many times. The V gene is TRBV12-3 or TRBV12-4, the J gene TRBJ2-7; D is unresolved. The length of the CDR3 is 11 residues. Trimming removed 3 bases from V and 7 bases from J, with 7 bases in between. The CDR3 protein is CASSFLAEQYF. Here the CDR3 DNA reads TGTGCCAGCAGTTTCCTGGCGGAGCAGTACTTC.

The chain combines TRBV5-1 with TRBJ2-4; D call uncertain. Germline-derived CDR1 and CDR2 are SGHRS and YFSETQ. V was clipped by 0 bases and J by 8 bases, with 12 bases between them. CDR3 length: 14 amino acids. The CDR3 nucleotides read TGCGCCAGCAGCTTGGGAGCCCCAGAGGACATTCAGTACTTC. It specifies CASSLGAPEDIQYF.

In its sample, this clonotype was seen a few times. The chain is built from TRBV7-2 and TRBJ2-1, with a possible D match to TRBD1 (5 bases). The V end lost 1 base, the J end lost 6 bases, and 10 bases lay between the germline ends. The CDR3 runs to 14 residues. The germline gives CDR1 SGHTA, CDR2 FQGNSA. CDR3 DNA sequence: TGTGCCAGCAGCTTAGTAGGGCAGGGCAATGAGCAGTTCTTC. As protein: CASSLVGQGNEQFF.

The DNA for the CDR3 is TGTGCCAGCTCACCCTTTCGTGCGAACACCGGGGAGCTGTTTTTT. Translated, it gives CASSPFRANTGELFF. V and J are TRBV18 and TRBJ2-2, with unresolved D. Trimming pared 3 bases from V and 0 bases from J, leaving 8 bases between. The germline V gene has CDR1 KGHSH and CDR2 LQKENI. This CDR3 spans 15 amino acids. Combining the CDR3 with reference TRBV18 and TRBJ2-2 gives the whole variable domain NAGVMQNPRHLVRRRGQEARLRCSPMKGHSHVYWYRQLPEEGLKFMVYLQKENIIDESGMPKERFSAEFPKEGPSILRIQQVVRGDSAAYFCASSPFRANTGELFFGEGSRLTVL.

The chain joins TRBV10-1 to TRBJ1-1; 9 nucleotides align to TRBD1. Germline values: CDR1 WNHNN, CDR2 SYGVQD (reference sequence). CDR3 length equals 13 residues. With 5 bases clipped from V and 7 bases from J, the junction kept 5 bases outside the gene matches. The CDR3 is CASSYGQGNEAFF. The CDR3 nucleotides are TGCGCCAGCAGTTACGGACAGGGGAATGAAGCTTTCTTT.

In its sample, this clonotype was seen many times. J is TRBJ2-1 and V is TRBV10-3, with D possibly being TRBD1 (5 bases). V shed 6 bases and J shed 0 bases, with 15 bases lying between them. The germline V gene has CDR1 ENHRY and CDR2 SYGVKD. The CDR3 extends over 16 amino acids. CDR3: CAIRSDRLSSYNEQFF. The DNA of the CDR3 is TGTGCCATCAGAAGCGACAGATTGAGCTCCTACAATGAGCAGTTCTTC.

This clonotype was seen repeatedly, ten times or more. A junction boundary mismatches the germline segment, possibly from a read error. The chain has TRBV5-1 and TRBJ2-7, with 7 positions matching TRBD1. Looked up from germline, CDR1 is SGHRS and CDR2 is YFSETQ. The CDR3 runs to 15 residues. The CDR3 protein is CASSLAGTASYEQYF. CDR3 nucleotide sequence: TGTGCCAGCAGCTTAGCCGGGACAGCCTCCTACGAGCAGTACTTC.

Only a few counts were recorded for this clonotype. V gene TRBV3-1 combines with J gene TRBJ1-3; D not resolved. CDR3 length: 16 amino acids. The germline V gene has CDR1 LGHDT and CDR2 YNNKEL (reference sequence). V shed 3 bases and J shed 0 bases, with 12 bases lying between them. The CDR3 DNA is TGTGCCAGCAGCCACGCACTCCAGGTCTCTGGAAACACCATATATTTT. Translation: CASSHALQVSGNTIYF. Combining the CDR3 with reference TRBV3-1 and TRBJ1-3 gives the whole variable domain DTAVSQTPKYLVTQMGNDKSIKCEQNLGHDTMYWYKQDSKKFLKIMFSYNNKELIINETVPNRFSPKSPDKAHLNLHINSLELGDSAVYFCASSHALQVSGNTIYFGEGSWLTVV.

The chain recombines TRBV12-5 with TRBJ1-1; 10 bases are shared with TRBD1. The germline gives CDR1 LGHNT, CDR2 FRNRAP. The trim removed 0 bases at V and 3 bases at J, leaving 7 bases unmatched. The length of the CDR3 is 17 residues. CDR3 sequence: CASGLVLTGGGDTEAFF. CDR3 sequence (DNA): TGTGCTAGTGGTTTGGTACTGACAGGGGGCGGTGACACTGAAGCTTTCTTT.

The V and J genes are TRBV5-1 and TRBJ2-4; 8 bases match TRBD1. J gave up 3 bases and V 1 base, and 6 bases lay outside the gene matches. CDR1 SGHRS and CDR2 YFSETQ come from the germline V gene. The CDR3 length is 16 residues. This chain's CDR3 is CASSLSGDRFKNIQYF. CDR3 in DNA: TGCGCCAGCAGCTTGTCGGGGGACAGGTTCAAAAACATTCAGTACTTC.

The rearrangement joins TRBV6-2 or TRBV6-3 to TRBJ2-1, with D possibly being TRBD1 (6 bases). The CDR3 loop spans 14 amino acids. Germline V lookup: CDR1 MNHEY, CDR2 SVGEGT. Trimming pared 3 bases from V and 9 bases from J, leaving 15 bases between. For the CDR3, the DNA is TGTGCCAGCAGTTATACCAGGGGAGCCAGTGAGCAGTTCTTC. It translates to CASSYTRGASEQFF.

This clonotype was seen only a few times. CDR3 amino acids: CATSWGLAGEQETQYF. CDR3 DNA sequence: TGTGCCACCAGCTGGGGACTAGCGGGGGAGCAAGAGACCCAGTACTTC. The V and J genes are TRBV15 and TRBJ2-5; 14 bases are shared with TRBD2. Germline V CDR1 and CDR2: LNHNV, YYDKDF (reference sequence). The CDR3 loop spans 16 amino acids. After removal of 5 bases from V and 2 bases from J, the junction contained 4 bases not matched to a gene. Full variable domain (remainder filled in from reference TRBV15 and TRBJ2-5): DAMVIQNPRYQVTQFGKPVTLSCSQTLNHNVMYWYQQKSSQAPKLLFHYYDKDFNNEADTPDNFQSRRPNTSFCFLDIRSPGLGDTAMYLCATSWGLAGEQETQYFGPGTRLLVL.

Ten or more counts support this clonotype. The CDR3 bases are TGCAGTGCGATTAGTGGGGGCAATGAGCAGTTCTTC. Translated: CSAISGGNEQFF. The chain combines TRBV20-1 with TRBJ2-1; D might be TRBD1 or TRBD2, each matching 5 bases. This CDR3 comprises 12 residues. In germline, CDR1 is DFQATT, CDR2 SNEGSKA (reference sequence). The V and J ends lost 6 bases and 6 bases respectively, with 12 bases between them.

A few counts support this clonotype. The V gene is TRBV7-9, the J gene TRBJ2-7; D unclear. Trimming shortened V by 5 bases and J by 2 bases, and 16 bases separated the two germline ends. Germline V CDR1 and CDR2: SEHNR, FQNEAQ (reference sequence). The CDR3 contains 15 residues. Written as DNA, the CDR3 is TGTGCCAGCAGCCACGGAAGATACTCCACCTACGAGCAGTACTTC. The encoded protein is CASSHGRYSTYEQYF.

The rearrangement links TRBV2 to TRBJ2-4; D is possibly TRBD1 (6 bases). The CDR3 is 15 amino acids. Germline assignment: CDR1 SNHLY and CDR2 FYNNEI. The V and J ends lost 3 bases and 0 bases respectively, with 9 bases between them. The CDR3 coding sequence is TGTGCCAGCAGTGAGCGGACAGTAGCCAAAAACATTCAGTACTTC. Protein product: CASSERTVAKNIQYF.

CDR3 protein: CAISAGLAGARDTQYF. The CDR3 DNA sequence: TGTGCCATCAGTGCTGGGCTAGCGGGGGCGCGAGATACGCAGTATTTT. The V gene is TRBV10-3, the J gene TRBJ2-3, with 10 bases that match TRBD2. In germline, CDR1 is ENHRY, CDR2 SYGVKD. J gave up 5 bases and V 4 bases, and 9 bases lay outside the gene matches. The CDR3 spans 16 residues.

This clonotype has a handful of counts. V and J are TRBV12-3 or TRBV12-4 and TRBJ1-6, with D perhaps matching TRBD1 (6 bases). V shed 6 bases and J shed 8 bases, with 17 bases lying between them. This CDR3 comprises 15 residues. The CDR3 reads CASRGGHFPYSPLHF. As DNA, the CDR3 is TGTGCCAGCAGAGGGGGGCACTTCCCGTATTCACCCCTCCACTTT.

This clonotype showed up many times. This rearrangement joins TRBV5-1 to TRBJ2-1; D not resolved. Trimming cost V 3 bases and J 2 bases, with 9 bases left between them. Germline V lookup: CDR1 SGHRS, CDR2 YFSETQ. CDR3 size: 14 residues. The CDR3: CASSSGVTYNEQFF. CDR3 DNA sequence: TGCGCCAGCAGCTCCGGAGTAACCTACAATGAGCAGTTCTTC.

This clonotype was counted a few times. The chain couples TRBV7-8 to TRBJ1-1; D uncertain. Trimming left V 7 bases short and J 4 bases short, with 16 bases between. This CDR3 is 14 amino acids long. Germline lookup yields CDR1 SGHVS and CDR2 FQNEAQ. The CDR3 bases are TGTGCCAGCAACCGAGAGCGGGTGGGCACTGAAGCTTTCTTT. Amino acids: CASNRERVGTEAFF.

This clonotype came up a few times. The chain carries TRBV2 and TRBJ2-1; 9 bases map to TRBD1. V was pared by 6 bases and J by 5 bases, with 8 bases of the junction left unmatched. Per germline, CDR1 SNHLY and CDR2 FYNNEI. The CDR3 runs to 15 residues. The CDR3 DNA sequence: TGTGCCAGCAGCCATTGGACAGGGGCAAACAATGAGCAGTTCTTC. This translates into CASSHWTGANNEQFF.